This T cell receptor beta chain comes out of a study of shared clonotypes between healthy human individuals. Across the study: There were three CD4 naive, three CD4 memory, two CD8 naive and one CD8 memory plates per donor.

CDR3 length: 16 residues. The germline V gene encodes CDR1 MDHEN and CDR2 SYDVKM. Losses at the gene ends were 5 bases for V and 7 bases for J; bases not matched to a gene: 12. This clone has just one count. TCRdb's copy holds only in-frame clones and misses some; the assay was immunoSEQ multiplex PCR. The table shows approximately 2.5 million clones, with roughly 93% occurring only once. The sequence was obtained from a man aged 18 to 30 in good health. Some clones in this sample may be carry-over from other donors' samples. What was sequenced was naive CD4+ T cells from PBMCs. Subset specified: CD45RA+ positively selected. This chain joins TRBV28 and TRBJ1-5; 9 bases map to TRBD1. CDR3 amino acids: CASSRPRDRVWQPQHF. The CDR3 DNA reads TGTGCCAGCAGTAGACCACGGGACAGGGTATGGCAGCCCCAGCATTTT.